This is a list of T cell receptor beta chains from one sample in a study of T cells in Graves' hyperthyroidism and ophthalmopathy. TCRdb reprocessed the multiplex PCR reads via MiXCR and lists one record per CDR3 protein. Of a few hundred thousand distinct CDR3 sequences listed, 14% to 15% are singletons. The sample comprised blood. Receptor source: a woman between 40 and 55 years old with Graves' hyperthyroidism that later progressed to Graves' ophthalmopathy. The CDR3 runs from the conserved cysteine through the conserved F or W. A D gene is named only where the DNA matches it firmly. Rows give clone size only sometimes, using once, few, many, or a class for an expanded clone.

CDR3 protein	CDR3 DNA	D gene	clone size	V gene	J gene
CSAAGTGRFLNTEAFF	TGCAGCGCAGCCGGGACAGGCCGATTTCTGAACACTGAAGCTTTCTTT	TRBD1	many	TRBV29-1	TRBJ1-1
CASSQGSGTYNEQFF	TGTGCCAGCAGCCAAGGGTCCGGAACCTACAATGAGCAGTTCTTC	-	many	TRBV14	TRBJ2-1
CAWSLPGQGNYGYTF	TGTGCCTGGAGTCTCCCGGGACAGGGAAACTATGGCTACACCTTC	TRBD1	many	TRBV30	TRBJ1-2
CASRPLGDQPQHF	TGTGCCAGCAGGCCCTTGGGGGATCAGCCCCAGCATTTT	-	many	TRBV2	TRBJ1-5
CASSSYTGGRFEGSYNEQFF	TGTGCCAGCAGTTCCTATACGGGAGGGAGGTTTGAGGGCTCCTACAATGAGCAGTTCTTC	TRBD2	few	TRBV28	TRBJ2-1
CASSSTGLYEQYF	TGTGCCAGCAGTTCGACAGGGCTCTACGAGCAGTACTTC	TRBD1	many	TRBV6-1	TRBJ2-7
CASTPRQGSSGNTIYF	TGTGCCAGCACCCCCCGACAGGGAAGCTCTGGAAACACCATATATTTT	TRBD1	many	TRBV18	TRBJ1-3
CASTLGNLNQPQHF	TGTGCCAGCACTCTGGGTAACCTCAATCAGCCCCAGCATTTT	-	many	TRBV6-1	TRBJ1-5
CSATMGGGANEKLFF	TGCAGTGCAACAATGGGCGGCGGGGCTAATGAAAAACTGTTTTTT	-	-	TRBV20-1	TRBJ1-4
CASSLAGVIQNEFF	TGTGCCAGCAGCTTAGCGGGAGTGATCCAGAACGAGTTCTTC	-	few	TRBV7-2	TRBJ2-1
CASSGLSQRSYNEQFF	TGTGCCAGCAGTGGACTCTCCCAGAGATCCTACAATGAGCAGTTCTTC	-	many	TRBV11-2	TRBJ2-1
CASSQTGRGEGVMDTEAFF	TGTGCCAGCAGCCAAACAGGAAGGGGAGAGGGGGTCATGGACACTGAAGCTTTCTTT	-	many	TRBV7-9	TRBJ1-1
CASTGGTGFVYEQYF	TGCGCCAGCACAGGGGGGACAGGGTTCGTGTACGAGCAGTACTTC	TRBD1	-	TRBV5-1	TRBJ2-7
CASSLDPAGSNEQFF	TGCGCCAGCAGCTTGGATCCAGCGGGGAGCAATGAGCAGTTCTTC	TRBD2	many	TRBV5-1	TRBJ2-1
CASSKTTSGINEQFF	TGTGCCAGCAGTAAAACTACTAGCGGGATCAATGAGCAGTTCTTC	TRBD2	many	TRBV2	TRBJ2-1
CAISETLAGVGQFF	TGTGCCATCAGTGAGACACTAGCGGGAGTAGGGCAGTTCTTC	TRBD2	many	TRBV10-3	TRBJ2-1
CASSSIATSARYDTDTQYF	TGTGCCAGCAGCTCCATCGCCACTAGCGCACGCTATGACACAGATACGCAGTATTTT	TRBD2	many	TRBV7-8	TRBJ2-3
CASSSPWVSGNTIYF	TGTGCCAGCAGCTCCCCCTGGGTCTCTGGAAACACCATATATTTT	-	many	TRBV7-9	TRBJ1-3
CAWSVRRGREKLFF	TGTGCCTGGAGTGTACGCAGGGGGCGGGAAAAACTGTTTTTT	TRBD1	many	TRBV30	TRBJ1-4
CASSLFQAYGSYEQYF	TGTGCCAGCAGCTTATTCCAGGCCTACGGGTCCTACGAGCAGTACTTC	-	many	TRBV7-3	TRBJ2-7
CASSEWEGALNEQFF	TGTGCCAGCAGTGAATGGGAGGGGGCCCTCAATGAGCAGTTCTTC	-	many	TRBV6-1	TRBJ2-1
CSVASGTSGETQYF	TGCAGCGTTGCTAGCGGCACTTCCGGGGAGACCCAGTACTTC	TRBD2	many	TRBV29-1	TRBJ2-5
CASSDRLAGGPEQYF	TGTGCCAGCAGTGACCGACTAGCGGGAGGGCCCGAGCAGTACTTC	TRBD2	many	TRBV27	TRBJ2-7
CASTQRASGFSYEQYF	TGTGCCAGCACCCAGAGGGCTAGCGGGTTCTCCTACGAGCAGTACTTC	TRBD2	many	TRBV28	TRBJ2-7
CASRTVLSGANVLTF	TGTGCCAGTAGGACCGTACTCTCTGGGGCCAACGTCCTGACTTTC	-	many	TRBV19	TRBJ2-6
CASSQAGGNTIYF	TGTGCCAGCAGCCAGGCAGGAGGAAACACCATATATTTT	-	many	TRBV3-1	TRBJ1-3
CATSDRTSGRASSYNEQFF	TGTGCCACCAGTGATCGAACTAGCGGGAGGGCCAGCTCCTACAATGAGCAGTTCTTC	TRBD2	many	TRBV24-1	TRBJ2-1
CSAPRQGRSEAFF	TGCAGTGCTCCTCGACAGGGGAGATCTGAAGCTTTCTTT	TRBD1	many	TRBV20-1	TRBJ1-1
CASSDETFSGNTIYF	TGCGCCAGCAGCGATGAGACGTTCTCTGGAAACACCATATATTTT	-	many	TRBV5-1	TRBJ1-3
CASGLAGSNEQFF	TGTGCCAGTGGACTAGCGGGTTCCAATGAGCAGTTCTTC	TRBD2	many	TRBV6-1	TRBJ2-1
CASSERPWYGYTF	TGTGCCAGCAGTGAACGGCCTTGGTATGGCTACACCTTC	-	-	TRBV2	TRBJ1-2
CASRPTGLARFEQYF	TGCGCCAGCAGGCCCACGGGACTCGCCAGGTTTGAGCAGTACTTC	-	many	TRBV5-1	TRBJ2-7
CSARDQGSWTEAFF	TGCAGTGCTAGAGATCAGGGAAGTTGGACTGAAGCTTTCTTT	-	few	TRBV20-1	TRBJ1-1
CASSFSEAYNEQFF	TGTGCCAGCAGTTTCTCCGAAGCCTACAATGAGCAGTTCTTC	-	many	TRBV28	TRBJ2-1
CASSRRTSGDDEQFF	TGCGCCAGCAGCCGACGGACTAGCGGAGACGATGAGCAGTTCTTC	TRBD2	many	TRBV5-1	TRBJ2-1
CSATGGSGGYEQYF	TGCAGCGCGACAGGGGGCTCAGGAGGGTACGAGCAGTACTTC	TRBD1	many	TRBV29-1	TRBJ2-7
CASSQTFLAVVNNEQFF	TGCGCCAGCAGCCAAACCTTTCTAGCGGTAGTCAACAATGAGCAGTTCTTC	TRBD2	few	TRBV4-1	TRBJ2-1
CASRELAGGPYEQYF	TGCGCCAGCAGGGAACTAGCGGGAGGGCCCTACGAGCAGTACTTC	TRBD2	few	TRBV10-2	TRBJ2-7
CASNEGLNEQFF	TGTGCCAGCAACGAGGGATTGAATGAGCAGTTCTTC	-	many	TRBV28	TRBJ2-1
CAWSRGDLNTGELFF	TGTGCCTGGAGTCGTGGGGATCTGAACACCGGGGAGCTGTTTTTT	-	many	TRBV30	TRBJ2-2
CASSPARDFSYEQYF	TGTGCCAGCAGTCCCGCCCGGGACTTCTCCTACGAGCAGTACTTC	-	many	TRBV6-2/TRBV6-3	TRBJ2-7
CAWSVRFAGNYGYTF	TGTGCCTGGAGTGTACGGTTCGCAGGGAACTATGGCTACACCTTC	-	many	TRBV30	TRBJ1-2
CASSHSTGSEQFF	TGTGCCAGCAGCCACTCAACAGGGAGTGAGCAGTTCTTC	-	many	TRBV11-3	TRBJ2-1
CASRMAGTDTQYF	TGTGCCAGCAGAATGGCCGGGACAGATACGCAGTATTTT	-	many	TRBV7-9	TRBJ2-3
CAGDKGSQETQYF	TGTGCCGGAGATAAGGGGAGTCAAGAGACCCAGTACTTC	-	-	TRBV30	TRBJ2-5
CASSPPGLAGAVDTQYF	TGTGCCAGCAGTCCCCCGGGACTAGCGGGAGCGGTAGATACGCAGTATTTT	TRBD2	many	TRBV27	TRBJ2-3
CASSPPGTPNEKLFF	TGTGCCAGCTCACCGCCCGGGACTCCAAATGAAAAACTGTTTTTT	-	many	TRBV18	TRBJ1-4
CATATGGSGVQYF	TGCGCCACCGCGACTGGCGGGAGTGGGGTGCAGTACTTC	TRBD2	-	TRBV10-1	TRBJ2-7
CASSPLTSGRASYNEQFF	TGTGCCAGCAGTCCCCTGACTAGCGGGAGGGCCTCCTACAATGAGCAGTTCTTC	TRBD2	-	TRBV12-3/TRBV12-4	TRBJ2-1
CASSLRGGLSDTQYF	TGTGCCAGCAGTTTGAGGGGAGGGCTGTCAGATACGCAGTATTTT	TRBD2	many	TRBV28	TRBJ2-3